This TCR beta chain derives from a study of blood T cell repertoires in COVID-19. In the study overall: Samples taken during acute and convalescent COVID-19 were collected in the United States, Italy and Spain. The cDNA or gDNA used as material had been derived from T cells, B-cell-depleted T cells, or PBMCs.

Germline V CDR1 and CDR2: MNHNS, SASEGT. The CDR3 runs 14 residues. Per the authors' pipeline: Reference gene primers were amplified, and this amplification served to estimate nucleated cell counts. Method: immunoSEQ multiplex PCR; TCRdb's copy keeps in-frame clones and lacks some. Clonal size and the V and J genes are those of that table, whereas D and trimming came from the DNA. Of over 150,000 clones listed, roughly 89% are singletons. The sequence came from a woman aged 55-70 years who had recovered from COVID-19. Sequenced sample: peripheral blood. The chain uses TRBV6-1 and TRBJ2-5; D unresolved. The closer fit of TRBJ2-7 to the DNA end suggests the J call may be wrong. CDR3 DNA: TGTGCCAGCAGTGAAGCAGTGCGGTCCTACGAGCAGTACTTC. Protein sequence: CASSEAVRSYEQYF.